A selection of T cell receptor beta chains follows, all from one sample in a study of shared clonotypes between healthy human individuals. Profiling relied on immunoSEQ multiplex PCR, and the TCRdb table lists in-frame clones only, not all of them. Here the sample spans 2 million to 3 million clones, approximately 92% being singletons. The sample was naive CD4+ T cells sorted from blood. These receptor sequences come from a man in his late teens or twenties in good health. CDR3s leave out the opening cysteine and the closing phenylalanine or tryptophan. The order of the fields is V gene, CDR3 protein.

TRBV5-1 ASMGTAGANVLT
TRBV5-1 ASSDRDRAYNEQF
TRBV6-5 ASSYGQGYNEQF
TRBV10-2 ASSDGGGAYEQY
TRBV19 ASSIRWGGTDTQY
TRBV7-2 ASSLGGTASYEQY
TRBV19 ASSITLTTGTGVHTGELF
TRBV7-3 ASSLNPSPDTQY
TRBV10-3 AISESRLAYYNEQF
TRBV28 ASGRFSSGNTIY
TRBV2 ASTGRGWQETQY
TRBV11-2 ASSLGGVGTEAF
TRBV10-3 ANGQGETQY